This T cell receptor (beta chain) was captured by sequencing in a study of identical twins. Study-wide results and caveats: Cord blood beta clonotypes present at high abundance carried fewer insertions; no such pattern appeared in memory repertoires. Excess sharing between twins was weaker in beta out-of-frame sequences.

Template switching added a universal primer binding site, and final cDNA carried unique molecular identifiers. From the 5' RACE reads, TCRdb called clonotypes with MiXCR, one entry per CDR3 protein. The repertoire has around 1.7 million distinct CDR3 sequences, less than 35% of them found once; the top ten carry more than 0.25%. The CDR3 sequence is 15 residues long. Healthy Caucasians made up all donors. In this sample, this clonotype turned up once. No antigen is known for it. This receptor was identified in a newborn girl in good health. Sequenced material: cord blood. This chain joins TRBV21-1 and TRBJ2-3. TRBV21-1 is an annotated pseudogene. CDR3 nucleotides: TGTGCCAGCAAAATCAACAGGCTAGGGACAGATACGCAGTATTTT. Protein sequence: CASKINRLGTDTQYF.